This T cell receptor (beta chain) was sequenced for a study of blood T cell repertoires in COVID-19. Background on the study: Samples taken during acute and convalescent COVID-19 were collected in the United States, Italy and Spain. PBMCs, B-cell-depleted T cells, or T cells were the source of the cDNA or gDNA that made up the material.

Per the study methods: Reference gene primer amplification in the assay estimated nucleated cell counts. Measured with immunoSEQ multiplex PCR; TCRdb has only the in-frame clones, and not every one. The V and J calls and clone size are taken from that table; D and trimming were inferred from the DNA. The sample lists around 40,000 clones, almost 85% occurring once. This clone was counted a few times. Germline loops: CDR1 MGHDK, CDR2 SYGVNS. The CDR3 is 14 residues long. Trimming left V 2 bases short and J 4 bases short, with 11 bases between. The source material was peripheral blood. The clonotype was recovered from a human donor in a cohort sampled during active COVID-19. The chain is built from TRBV25-1 and TRBJ1-2; D not certain. The CDR3 loop reads CASSEVSTGYGYTF. Written as DNA, the CDR3 is TGTGCCAGCAGTGAAGTCTCAACCGGCTATGGCTACACCTTC.